This T cell receptor (beta chain) was captured by sequencing in a study of blood T cell repertoires in COVID-19. Overall study context: Samples of COVID-19 (acute and convalescent) were obtained from the United States, Italy and Spain. From T cells, B-cell-depleted T cells, or PBMCs came the material, which was cDNA or gDNA.

Per the authors' pipeline: Amplifying reference gene primers gave estimates of nucleated cell counts. Using immunoSEQ multiplex PCR, the repertoire was profiled, and TCRdb retains in-frame clones only, with some absent. That table furnishes V, J and clone size, whereas the DNA furnished D and trimming. The sample lists a few hundred thousand clones; around 86% were seen once. This CDR3 is built from 16 residues. Germline CDR1 SGHTA, CDR2 FQGNSA. V dropped 5 bases and J dropped 6; count of bases not matched to a gene: 12. The sequence was collected from a woman aged 25 to 39 with active or convalescent COVID-19. The chain carries TRBV7-2 and TRBJ2-7, with 11 bases matching TRBD1. Sample: peripheral blood. In DNA, the CDR3 is TGTGCCAGCAGCCTACGGACCGGGACAGGGGGATCCGAGCAGTACTTC. Its translation is CASSLRTGTGGSEQYF.